Described below is a single TCR beta chain sequence and its context. What it binds is unknown. This specimen comes from a study of monozygotic twins with cystic fibrosis. Study outcomes and limitations: Unrelated CF individuals shared fewer identical clonotypes than monozygotic CF twins. Median Simpson clonality of roughly 0.01 suggested naive T cells predominated. Co-twins had the most similar V usage for 13 of 16 pairs, J for 8.

Profiling relied on immunoSEQ multiplex PCR, and the TCRdb table lists in-frame clones only, not all of them. Of some 33,000 clones in the sample, around nine tenths were seen once. The CDR3 spans 16 residues. CDR1 is SEHNR and CDR2 is FQNEAQ in the germline V gene (reference sequence). V dropped 3 bases and J dropped 1 base, with 15 bases sitting between them. The sequence was collected from a boy aged 2 to 9 with cystic fibrosis. V is TRBV7-9 and J is TRBJ1-2; no firm D call. Sequenced sample: blood. The CDR3 coding sequence is TGTGCCAGCAGCTTCCCCGACATGGGGAGTAACTATGGCTACACCTTC. Residues: CASSFPDMGSNYGYTF. The full variable domain, in which reference TRBV7-9 and TRBJ1-2 provide the parts outside the CDR3, is DTGVSQNPRHKITKRGQNVTFRCDPISEHNRLYWYRQTLGQGPEFLTYFQNEAQLEKSRLLSDRFSAERPKGSFSTLEIQRTEQGDSAMYLCASSFPDMGSNYGYTFGSGTRLTVV.